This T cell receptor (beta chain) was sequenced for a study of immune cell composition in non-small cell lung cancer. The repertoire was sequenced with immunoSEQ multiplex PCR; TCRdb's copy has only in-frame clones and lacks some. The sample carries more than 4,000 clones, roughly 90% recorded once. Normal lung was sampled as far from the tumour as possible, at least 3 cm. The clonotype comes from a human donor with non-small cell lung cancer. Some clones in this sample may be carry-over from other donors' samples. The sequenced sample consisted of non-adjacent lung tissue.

CDR3 residues: CATSRDRSTSGANVLTF. CDR3 in DNA: TGTGCCACCAGCAGAGACAGGTCGACCTCTGGGGCCAACGTCCTGACTTTC. The rearrangement links TRBV15 to TRBJ2-6; D is unclear. The CDR3 is made up of 17 amino acids. Germline V gene data show CDR1 as LNHNV and CDR2 as YYDKDF (reference sequence). Trimming stripped 0 bases from V and 0 bases from J, with 9 bases between.